A selection of T cell receptor beta chains follows, all from one sample in a study of cytomegalovirus exposure and HLA in healthy donors. Only in-frame clones appear in the TCRdb table, and some are missing; sequencing was by immunoSEQ multiplex PCR. This sample has roughly 80,000 clones; roughly 83% occur once, and the top ten carry roughly 2.3%. What was sequenced was PBMCs. The receptors here all came from a woman aged 50 to 65 in good health and CMV-seronegative. Both conserved end residues are part of each CDR3. Fields, in order: J gene, clone size, D gene, V gene, CDR3 protein, CDR3 DNA. D genes are given only for firm matches. Expanded clones are given a class, and other clones once, few, many or no size at all.

j_call: TRBJ1-4; clone_size: .; d_call: TRBD1; v_call: TRBV5-1; cdr3_aa: CASSVTGQLNEKLFF; cdr3_nt: TGCGCCAGCAGCGTGACGGGACAGCTTAATGAAAAACTGTTTTTT
j_call: TRBJ2-1; clone_size: .; d_call: TRBD2; v_call: TRBV7-6; cdr3_aa: CASSLNPGGRSSNEQFF; cdr3_nt: TGTGCCAGCAGCTTAAACCCTGGCGGGAGATCGAGCAATGAGCAGTTCTTC
j_call: TRBJ2-1; clone_size: .; d_call: .; v_call: TRBV4-1; cdr3_aa: CASSQEMEGNEQFF; cdr3_nt: TGCGCCAGCAGCCAAGAAATGGAGGGCAATGAGCAGTTCTTC
j_call: TRBJ2-1; clone_size: .; d_call: .; v_call: TRBV5-5; cdr3_aa: CASSLGANEQFF; cdr3_nt: TGTGCCAGCAGCTTGGGGGCCAATGAGCAGTTCTTC
j_call: TRBJ1-1; clone_size: .; d_call: TRBD1; v_call: TRBV29-1; cdr3_aa: CSVDGLAGGEAFF; cdr3_nt: TGCAGCGTTGACGGTTTGGCAGGGGGGGAAGCTTTCTTT
j_call: TRBJ2-7; clone_size: few; d_call: TRBD2; v_call: TRBV11-2; cdr3_aa: CASSSPQREGDYEQYF; cdr3_nt: TGTGCCAGCAGCTCACCCCAGAGGGAGGGAGACTACGAGCAGTACTTC
j_call: TRBJ1-2; clone_size: .; d_call: .; v_call: TRBV6-5; cdr3_aa: CASSYSDRGGYTF; cdr3_nt: TGTGCCAGCAGTTACTCCGACAGAGGTGGCTACACCTTC
j_call: TRBJ2-1; clone_size: .; d_call: .; v_call: TRBV5-8; cdr3_aa: CASLTRQGYNEQFF; cdr3_nt: TGTGCCAGCCTCACGAGGCAGGGGTACAATGAGCAGTTCTTC
j_call: TRBJ1-1; clone_size: .; d_call: TRBD1; v_call: TRBV6-5; cdr3_aa: CASREGQGVNTEAFF; cdr3_nt: TGTGCCAGCAGGGAGGGACAGGGGGTGAACACTGAAGCTTTCTTT
j_call: TRBJ1-1; clone_size: once; d_call: .; v_call: TRBV4-1; cdr3_aa: CASGQEQDLNTEAFF; cdr3_nt: TGCGCCAGCGGCCAAGAGCAGGACTTAAACACTGAAGCTTTCTTT
j_call: TRBJ2-1; clone_size: .; d_call: .; v_call: TRBV18; cdr3_aa: CASSPGTEGLQFF; cdr3_nt: TGTGCCAGCTCACCAGGGACTGAGGGCCTCCAGTTCTTC
j_call: TRBJ2-1; clone_size: .; d_call: TRBD1; v_call: TRBV6-4; cdr3_aa: CASSEGTGGYNEQFF; cdr3_nt: TGTGCCAGCAGTGAGGGGACAGGGGGGTACAATGAGCAGTTCTTC
j_call: TRBJ2-3; clone_size: once; d_call: .; v_call: TRBV5-1; cdr3_aa: CASSLELSSTDTQYF; cdr3_nt: TGCGCCAGCAGCTTGGAACTGTCCAGCACAGATACGCAGTATTTT
j_call: TRBJ2-3; clone_size: .; d_call: .; v_call: TRBV5-1; cdr3_aa: CASSLRGAHTDTQYF; cdr3_nt: TGCGCCAGCAGCTTGCGCGGGGCCCACACAGATACGCAGTATTTT
j_call: TRBJ2-2; clone_size: once; d_call: TRBD2; v_call: TRBV13; cdr3_aa: CASRSSGRARTGELFF; cdr3_nt: TGTGCCAGCAGATCTAGCGGGAGGGCCCGAACCGGGGAGCTGTTTTTT
j_call: TRBJ2-1; clone_size: few; d_call: TRBD2; v_call: TRBV18; cdr3_aa: CASSPERMIRTSSYNEQFF; cdr3_nt: TGTGCCAGCTCACCGGAACGGATGATACGGACTAGCTCCTACAATGAGCAGTTCTTC
j_call: TRBJ1-5; clone_size: .; d_call: TRBD1; v_call: TRBV19; cdr3_aa: CASSMGTGAYSNQPQHF; cdr3_nt: TGTGCCAGTAGTATGGGGACAGGGGCATATAGCAATCAGCCCCAGCATTTT
j_call: TRBJ2-1; clone_size: few; d_call: .; v_call: TRBV9; cdr3_aa: CASSVRQGGSNEQFF; cdr3_nt: TGTGCCAGCAGCGTTCGTCAGGGGGGTAGCAATGAGCAGTTCTTC
j_call: TRBJ2-7; clone_size: .; d_call: .; v_call: TRBV7-9; cdr3_aa: CASSFSSDYEQYF; cdr3_nt: TGTGCCAGCAGCTTTAGCAGTGACTACGAGCAGTACTTC
j_call: TRBJ2-5; clone_size: .; d_call: TRBD2; v_call: TRBV10-3; cdr3_aa: CAIKREGLAGVLQETQYF; cdr3_nt: TGTGCCATCAAGAGAGAAGGACTAGCGGGGGTTCTCCAAGAGACCCAGTACTTC
j_call: TRBJ1-2; clone_size: .; d_call: .; v_call: TRBV5-4; cdr3_aa: CASSFRGNYGYTF; cdr3_nt: TGTGCCAGCAGCTTCCGCGGAAACTATGGCTACACCTTC
j_call: TRBJ2-3; clone_size: .; d_call: .; v_call: TRBV4-2; cdr3_aa: CASSQVGGAPTDTQYF; cdr3_nt: TGTGCCAGCAGCCAAGTTGGCGGGGCCCCTACAGATACGCAGTATTTT
j_call: TRBJ2-7; clone_size: .; d_call: TRBD1; v_call: TRBV7-2; cdr3_aa: CASSLPGGSSYEQYF; cdr3_nt: TGTGCCAGCAGTTTACCAGGGGGCTCCAGCTACGAGCAGTACTTC
j_call: TRBJ2-1; clone_size: .; d_call: .; v_call: TRBV19; cdr3_aa: CASSIEDSSEQFF; cdr3_nt: TGTGCCAGTAGTATAGAGGACAGTAGTGAGCAGTTCTTC
j_call: TRBJ1-6; clone_size: .; d_call: TRBD1; v_call: TRBV4-3; cdr3_aa: CASSQKPGGGSYNSPLHF; cdr3_nt: TGCGCCAGCAGCCAGAAGCCAGGGGGCGGCTCCTATAATTCACCCCTCCACTTT
j_call: TRBJ2-3; clone_size: once; d_call: .; v_call: TRBV27; cdr3_aa: CASSSLPIAVPDTQYF; cdr3_nt: TGTGCCAGCAGTTCCCTACCAATCGCGGTCCCAGATACGCAGTATTTT
j_call: TRBJ1-5; clone_size: .; d_call: .; v_call: TRBV5-8; cdr3_aa: CASSLGDTENQPQHF; cdr3_nt: TGTGCCAGCAGCTTGGGGGACACCGAGAATCAGCCCCAGCATTTT
j_call: TRBJ2-2; clone_size: .; d_call: TRBD2; v_call: TRBV5-1; cdr3_aa: CASSLLAGVTGELFF; cdr3_nt: TGCGCCAGCAGCCTCCTAGCGGGAGTCACCGGGGAGCTGTTTTTT
j_call: TRBJ2-3; clone_size: .; d_call: TRBD1; v_call: TRBV28; cdr3_aa: CASSPRDRVSDTQYF; cdr3_nt: TGTGCCAGCAGTCCCCGGGACAGGGTCTCAGATACGCAGTATTTT
j_call: TRBJ2-2; clone_size: .; d_call: .; v_call: TRBV27; cdr3_aa: CASSLTGIQTGELFF; cdr3_nt: TGTGCCAGCAGTTTAACAGGGATCCAGACCGGGGAGCTGTTTTTT